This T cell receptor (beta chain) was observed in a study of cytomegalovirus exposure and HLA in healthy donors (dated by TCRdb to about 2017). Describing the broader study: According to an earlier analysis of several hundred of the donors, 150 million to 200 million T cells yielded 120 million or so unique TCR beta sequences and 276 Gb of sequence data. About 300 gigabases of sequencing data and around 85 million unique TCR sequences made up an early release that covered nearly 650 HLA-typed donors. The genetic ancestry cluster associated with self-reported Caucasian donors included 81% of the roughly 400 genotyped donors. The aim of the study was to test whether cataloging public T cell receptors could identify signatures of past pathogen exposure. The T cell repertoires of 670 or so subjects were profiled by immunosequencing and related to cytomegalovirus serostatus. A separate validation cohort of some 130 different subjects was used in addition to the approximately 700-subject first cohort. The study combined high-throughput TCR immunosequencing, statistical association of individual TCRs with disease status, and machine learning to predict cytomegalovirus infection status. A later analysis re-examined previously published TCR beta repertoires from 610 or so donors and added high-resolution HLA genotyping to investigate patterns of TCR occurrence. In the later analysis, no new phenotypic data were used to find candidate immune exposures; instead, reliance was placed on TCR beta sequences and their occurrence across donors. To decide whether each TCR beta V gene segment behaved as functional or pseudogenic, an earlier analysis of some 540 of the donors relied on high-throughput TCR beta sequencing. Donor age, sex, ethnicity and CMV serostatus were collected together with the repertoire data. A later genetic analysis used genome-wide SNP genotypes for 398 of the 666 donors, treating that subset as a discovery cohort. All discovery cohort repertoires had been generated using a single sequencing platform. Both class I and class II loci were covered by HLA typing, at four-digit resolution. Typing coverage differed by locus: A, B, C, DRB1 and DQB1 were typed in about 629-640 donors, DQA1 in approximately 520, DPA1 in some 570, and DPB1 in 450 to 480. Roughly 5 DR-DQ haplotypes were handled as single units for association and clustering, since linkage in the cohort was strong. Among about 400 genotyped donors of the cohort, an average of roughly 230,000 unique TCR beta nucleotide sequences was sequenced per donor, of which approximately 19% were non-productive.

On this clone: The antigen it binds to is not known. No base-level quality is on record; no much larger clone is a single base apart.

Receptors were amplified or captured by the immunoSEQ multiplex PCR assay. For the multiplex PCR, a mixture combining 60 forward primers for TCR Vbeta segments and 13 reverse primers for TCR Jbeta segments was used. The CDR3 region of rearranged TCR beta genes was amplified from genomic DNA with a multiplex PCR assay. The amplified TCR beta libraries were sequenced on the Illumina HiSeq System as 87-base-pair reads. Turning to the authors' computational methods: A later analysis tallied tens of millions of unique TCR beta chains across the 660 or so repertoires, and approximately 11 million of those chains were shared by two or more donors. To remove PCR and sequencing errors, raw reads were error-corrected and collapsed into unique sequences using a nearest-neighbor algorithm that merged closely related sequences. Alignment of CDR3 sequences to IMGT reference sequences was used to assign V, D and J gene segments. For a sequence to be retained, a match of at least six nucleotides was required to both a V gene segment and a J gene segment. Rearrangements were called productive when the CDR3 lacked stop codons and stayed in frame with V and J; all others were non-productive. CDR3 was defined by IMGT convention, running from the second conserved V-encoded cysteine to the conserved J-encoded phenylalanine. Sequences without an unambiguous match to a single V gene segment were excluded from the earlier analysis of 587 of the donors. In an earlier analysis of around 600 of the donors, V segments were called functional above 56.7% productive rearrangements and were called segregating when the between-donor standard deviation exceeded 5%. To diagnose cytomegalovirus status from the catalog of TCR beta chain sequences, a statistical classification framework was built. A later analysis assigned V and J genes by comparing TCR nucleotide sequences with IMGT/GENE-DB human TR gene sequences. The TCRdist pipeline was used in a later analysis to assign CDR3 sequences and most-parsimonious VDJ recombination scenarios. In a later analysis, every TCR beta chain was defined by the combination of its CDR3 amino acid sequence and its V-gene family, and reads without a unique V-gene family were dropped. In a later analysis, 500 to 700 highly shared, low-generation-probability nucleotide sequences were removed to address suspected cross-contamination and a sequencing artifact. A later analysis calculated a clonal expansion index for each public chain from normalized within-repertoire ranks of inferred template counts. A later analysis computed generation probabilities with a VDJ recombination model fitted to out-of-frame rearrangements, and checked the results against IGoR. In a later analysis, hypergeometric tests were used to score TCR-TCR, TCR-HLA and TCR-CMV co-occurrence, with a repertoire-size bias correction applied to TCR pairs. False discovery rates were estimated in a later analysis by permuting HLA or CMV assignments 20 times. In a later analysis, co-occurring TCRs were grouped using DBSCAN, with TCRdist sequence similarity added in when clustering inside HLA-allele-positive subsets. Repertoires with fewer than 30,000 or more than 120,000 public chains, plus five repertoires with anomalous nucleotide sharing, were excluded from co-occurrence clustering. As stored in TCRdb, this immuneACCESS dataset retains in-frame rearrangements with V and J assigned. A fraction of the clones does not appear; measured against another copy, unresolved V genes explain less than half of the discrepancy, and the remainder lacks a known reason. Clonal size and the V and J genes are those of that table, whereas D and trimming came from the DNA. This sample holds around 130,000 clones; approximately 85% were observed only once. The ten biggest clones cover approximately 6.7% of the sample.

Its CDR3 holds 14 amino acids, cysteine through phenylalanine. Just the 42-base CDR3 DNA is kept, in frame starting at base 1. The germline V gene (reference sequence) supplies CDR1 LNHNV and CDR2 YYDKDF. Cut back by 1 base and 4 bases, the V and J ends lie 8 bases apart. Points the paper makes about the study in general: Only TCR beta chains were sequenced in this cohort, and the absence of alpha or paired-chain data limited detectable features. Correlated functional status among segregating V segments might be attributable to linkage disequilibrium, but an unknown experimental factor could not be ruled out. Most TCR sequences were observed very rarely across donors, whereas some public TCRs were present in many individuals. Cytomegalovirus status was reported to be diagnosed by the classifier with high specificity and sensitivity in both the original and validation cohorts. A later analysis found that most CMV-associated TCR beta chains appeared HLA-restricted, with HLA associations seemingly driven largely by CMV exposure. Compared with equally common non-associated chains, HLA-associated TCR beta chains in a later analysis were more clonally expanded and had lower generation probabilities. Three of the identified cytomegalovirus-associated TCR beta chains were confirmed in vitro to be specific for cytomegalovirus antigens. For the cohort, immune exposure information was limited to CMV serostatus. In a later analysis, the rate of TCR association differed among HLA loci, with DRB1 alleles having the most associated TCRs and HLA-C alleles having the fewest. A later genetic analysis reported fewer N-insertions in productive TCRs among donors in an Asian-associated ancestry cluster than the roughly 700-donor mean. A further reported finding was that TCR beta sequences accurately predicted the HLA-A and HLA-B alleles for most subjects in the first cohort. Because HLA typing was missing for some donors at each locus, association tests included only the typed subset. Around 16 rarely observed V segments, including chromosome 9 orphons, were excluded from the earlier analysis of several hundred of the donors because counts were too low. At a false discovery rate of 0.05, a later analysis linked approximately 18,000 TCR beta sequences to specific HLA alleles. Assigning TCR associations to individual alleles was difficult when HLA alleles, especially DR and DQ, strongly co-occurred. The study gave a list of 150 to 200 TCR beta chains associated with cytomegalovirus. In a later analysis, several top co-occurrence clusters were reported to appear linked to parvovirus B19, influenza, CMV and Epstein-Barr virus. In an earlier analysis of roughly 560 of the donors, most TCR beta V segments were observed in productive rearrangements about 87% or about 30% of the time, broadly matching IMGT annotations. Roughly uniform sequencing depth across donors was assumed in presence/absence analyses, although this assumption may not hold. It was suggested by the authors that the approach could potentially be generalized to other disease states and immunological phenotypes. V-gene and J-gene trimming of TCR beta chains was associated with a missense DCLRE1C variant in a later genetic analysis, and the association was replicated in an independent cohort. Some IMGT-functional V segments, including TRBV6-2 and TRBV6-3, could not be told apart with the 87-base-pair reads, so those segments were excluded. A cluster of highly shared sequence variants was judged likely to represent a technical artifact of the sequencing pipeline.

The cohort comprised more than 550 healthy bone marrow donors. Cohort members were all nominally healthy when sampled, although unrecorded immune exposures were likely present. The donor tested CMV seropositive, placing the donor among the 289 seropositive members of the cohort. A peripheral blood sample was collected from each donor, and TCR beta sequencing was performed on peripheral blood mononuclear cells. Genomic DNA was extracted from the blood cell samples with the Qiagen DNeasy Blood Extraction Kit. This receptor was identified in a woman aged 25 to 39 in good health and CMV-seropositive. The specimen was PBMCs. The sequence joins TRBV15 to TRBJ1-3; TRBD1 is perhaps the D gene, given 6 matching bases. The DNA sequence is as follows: TGTGCCACCAGCAGAGCAGGGGCAGGAAACACCATATATTTT. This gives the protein CATSRAGAGNTIYF.